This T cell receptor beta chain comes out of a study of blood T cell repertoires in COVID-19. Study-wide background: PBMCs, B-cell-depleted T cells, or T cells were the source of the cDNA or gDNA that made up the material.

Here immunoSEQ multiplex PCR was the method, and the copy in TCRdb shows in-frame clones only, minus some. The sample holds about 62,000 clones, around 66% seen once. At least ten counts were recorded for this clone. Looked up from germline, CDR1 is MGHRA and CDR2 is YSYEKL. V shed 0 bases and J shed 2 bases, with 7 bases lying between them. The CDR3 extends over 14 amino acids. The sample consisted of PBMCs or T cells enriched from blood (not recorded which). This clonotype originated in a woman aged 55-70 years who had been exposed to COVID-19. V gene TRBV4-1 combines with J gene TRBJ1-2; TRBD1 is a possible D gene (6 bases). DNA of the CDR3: TGCGCCAGCAGCCAAGAAACAGGGAACTATGGCTACACCTTC. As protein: CASSQETGNYGYTF.